This T cell receptor (beta chain) stems from a study of blood T cell repertoires in COVID-19. Unmatched junction bases numbered 8, after V lost 0 bases and J lost 6 bases. Germline CDR1 SGHRS, CDR2 YFSETQ. The CDR3 totals 16 residues. In the source study's methods: Amplification of reference gene primers provided the estimated nucleated cell counts. Using immunoSEQ multiplex PCR, the repertoire was profiled, and TCRdb retains in-frame clones only, with some absent. The V and J calls and the clone size are those of that table, but D and trimming were determined from the DNA. Seen here are roughly 59,000 clones, around 88% observed once, and the top ten hold about 6.7%.

The chain employs TRBV5-1 and TRBJ2-1; 8 nucleotides match TRBD2. Specimen: peripheral blood. This clonotype originated in a human donor in a cohort sampled during active COVID-19. The CDR3 coding sequence is TGCGCCAGCAGCTTGGCCGGGACTAGGGTCGGCAATGAGCAGTTCTTC. Protein product: CASSLAGTRVGNEQFF.